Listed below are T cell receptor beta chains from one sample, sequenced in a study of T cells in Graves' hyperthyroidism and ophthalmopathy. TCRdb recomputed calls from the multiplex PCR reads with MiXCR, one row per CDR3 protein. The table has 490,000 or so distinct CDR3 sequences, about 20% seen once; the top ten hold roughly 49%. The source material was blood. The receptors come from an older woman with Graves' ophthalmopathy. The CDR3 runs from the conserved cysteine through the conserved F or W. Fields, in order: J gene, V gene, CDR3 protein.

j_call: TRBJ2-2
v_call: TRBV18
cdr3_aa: CASSAGQGAINTGELFF

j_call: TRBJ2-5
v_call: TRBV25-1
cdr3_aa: CASSRRIMETQYF

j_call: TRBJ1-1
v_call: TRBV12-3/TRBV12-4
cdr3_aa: CASSFALTLEAFF

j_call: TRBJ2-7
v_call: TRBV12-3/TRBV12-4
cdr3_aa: CASSWGGAYEQYF

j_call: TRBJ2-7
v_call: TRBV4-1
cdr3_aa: CASSQDGRQGRYEQYF

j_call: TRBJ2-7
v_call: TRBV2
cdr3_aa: CASSETKREKQYF

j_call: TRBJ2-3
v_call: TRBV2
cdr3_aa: CASSEPRGSTDTQYF

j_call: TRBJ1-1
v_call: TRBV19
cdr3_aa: CATDSRGGTEAFF

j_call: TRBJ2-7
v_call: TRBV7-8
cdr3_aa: CASSLGLPSYEQHF

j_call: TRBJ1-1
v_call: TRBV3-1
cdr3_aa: CASSLPSGGNTEAFF

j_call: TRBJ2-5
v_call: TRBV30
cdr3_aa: CAWSFLLQETQYF

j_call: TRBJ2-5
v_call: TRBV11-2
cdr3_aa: CASSSLTGISGSVSPLRETQYF

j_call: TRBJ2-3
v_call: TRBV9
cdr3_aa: CASSVSGSGTDTQYF

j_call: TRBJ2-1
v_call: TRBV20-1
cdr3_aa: CSARDLRAGEQFF

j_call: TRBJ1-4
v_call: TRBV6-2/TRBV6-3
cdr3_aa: CASSYATREGKLFF

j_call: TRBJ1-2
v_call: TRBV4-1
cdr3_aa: CASSQTGQGRGYTF

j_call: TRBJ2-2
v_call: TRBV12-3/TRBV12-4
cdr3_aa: CASSPFGSGELFF

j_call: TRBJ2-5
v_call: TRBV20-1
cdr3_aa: CSAPGWETARETQYF

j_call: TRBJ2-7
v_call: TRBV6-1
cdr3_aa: CASGTSGRLHEQYF

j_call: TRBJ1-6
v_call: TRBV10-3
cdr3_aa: CAIRTLEAYNSPLHF

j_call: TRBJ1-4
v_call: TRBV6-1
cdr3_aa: CASSYDGRTNEKLFF

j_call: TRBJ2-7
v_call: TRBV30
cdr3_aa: CAWNPGTGNYEQYF

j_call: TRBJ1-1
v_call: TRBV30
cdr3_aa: CAWSTGSREAFF

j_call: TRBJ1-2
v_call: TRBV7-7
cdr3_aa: CASSQRGQGRACYGYTF

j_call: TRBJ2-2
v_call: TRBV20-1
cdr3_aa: CSPYYSSGAGELFF

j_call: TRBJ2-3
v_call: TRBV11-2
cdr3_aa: CASSLRGFSTDTQYF

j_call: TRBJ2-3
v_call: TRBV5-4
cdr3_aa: CASSQDSVAGTTDTQYF

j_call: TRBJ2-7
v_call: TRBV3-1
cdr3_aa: CAISGPGLAGVTGEQYF

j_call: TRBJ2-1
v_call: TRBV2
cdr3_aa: CASSELDRGVGEQFF

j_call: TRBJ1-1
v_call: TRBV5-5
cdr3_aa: CASSTDRGTNTEAFF

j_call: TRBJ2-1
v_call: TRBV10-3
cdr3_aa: CAISESWGNEQFF

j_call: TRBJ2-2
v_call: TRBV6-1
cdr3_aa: CASSPWMGQGNTGELFF

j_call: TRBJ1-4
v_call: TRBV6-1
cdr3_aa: CASGDYDRGTNEKLFF

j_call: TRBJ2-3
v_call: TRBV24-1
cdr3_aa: CATQRGGGSAWATQYF

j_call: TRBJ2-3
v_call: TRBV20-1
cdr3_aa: CSARDRLALPNTDTQYF

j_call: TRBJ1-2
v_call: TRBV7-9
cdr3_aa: CASGTGDGNGYTF

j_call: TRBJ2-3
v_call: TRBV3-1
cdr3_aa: CASSQGGSSGTDTQYF

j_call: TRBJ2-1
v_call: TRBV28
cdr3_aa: CASSSWGSGGSEQFF

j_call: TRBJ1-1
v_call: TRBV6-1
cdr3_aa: CASSEGDRGQRAFF

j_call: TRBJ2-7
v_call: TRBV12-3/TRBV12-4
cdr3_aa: CASSLGGETSGSYEQYF

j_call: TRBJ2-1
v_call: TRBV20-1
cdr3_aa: CSARATGGSYYNEQFF

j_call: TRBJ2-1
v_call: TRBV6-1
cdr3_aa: CASTTLMTSASYNEQFF